Listed below are T cell receptor beta chains from one sample, sequenced in a study of cytomegalovirus exposure and HLA in healthy donors. Data came from immunoSEQ multiplex PCR; TCRdb stores just in-frame clones and leaves some out. Recorded for this sample: some 110,000 clones. Input material: PBMCs. These receptor sequences come from a man aged 35 to 55 in good health and CMV-seronegative. Each CDR3 is given with its conserved first and last residue. The D gene is left open where the match is weak.

TRBV7-7	TRBD2	TRBJ2-5	TGTGCTAGCAGCTGGGGACTAGCGGGGGGCTCAGAGACCCAGTACTTC	CASSWGLAGGSETQYF
TRBV4-2	TRBD1	TRBJ1-2	TGTGCCAGCAGCCAAGACTCCCGGACCAACAGGGGGGGACCTCAAGGCTACACCTTC	CASSQDSRTNRGGPQGYTF
TRBV4-3	.	TRBJ2-5	TGCGCCAGCAGCCAAGGGACAGACCAAGAGACCCAGTACTTC	CASSQGTDQETQYF
TRBV7-2	TRBD1	TRBJ1-3	TGTGCCAGCAGCCTAGTGGGTCTAGGGGACAGTCCTGGAAACACCATATATTTT	CASSLVGLGDSPGNTIYF
TRBV7-9	TRBD2	TRBJ2-1	TGTGCCAGCAGCTTAGTCATGTCCACGACTAGCGGGATTACCAATGAGCAGTTCTTC	CASSLVMSTTSGITNEQFF
TRBV6-5	TRBD2	TRBJ2-2	TGTGCCAGCAACGAGGGCGGGGGTTACTCCGGGGAGCTGTTTTTT	CASNEGGGYSGELFF
TRBV5-6	TRBD2	TRBJ2-5	TGTGCCAGCAGCTGGACGCTAGCGGGTCGGAGTTTGGAGACCCAGTACTTC	CASSWTLAGRSLETQYF
TRBV7-8	TRBD2	TRBJ2-7	TGTGCCAGCAGCTCGTATAGGGGGACTAGCGGGTACTCCTACGAGCAGTACTTC	CASSSYRGTSGYSYEQYF
TRBV7-9	TRBD1	TRBJ1-1	TGTGCCAGCAGCTTAGGTCAAAATGACAGGGACACTGAAGCTTTCTTT	CASSLGQNDRDTEAFF
TRBV7-7	TRBD1	TRBJ2-3	TGTGCTAGCAGCCCGGGACAGGGGTCAGATACGCAGTATTTT	CASSPGQGSDTQYF
TRBV7-6	.	TRBJ1-4	TGTGCCAGCAGCCCCGACAGCTATTCAACTAATGAAAAACTGTTTTTT	CASSPDSYSTNEKLFF
TRBV6-1	TRBD1	TRBJ1-2	TGTGCCAGCAGTGCGGACAGGGGATCATCTAACTATGGCTACACCTTC	CASSADRGSSNYGYTF
TRBV5-1	.	TRBJ2-7	TGCGCCACCTCATCGCAGGGGTCTTACTACGAGCAGTACTTC	CATSSQGSYYEQYF
TRBV9	TRBD2	TRBJ2-7	TGTGCCAGCAGCGTGGATGAAAGCGGGAGGGCCCGCGAGCAGTACTTC	CASSVDESGRAREQYF
TRBV7-2	.	TRBJ1-2	TGTGCCAGCAGCTTATCTACAGGGCTCCATGGCTACACCTTC	CASSLSTGLHGYTF
TRBV7-9	TRBD1	TRBJ1-2	TGTGCCAGCAGCCCCGGACAGGGTCATGACTATGGCTACACCTTC	CASSPGQGHDYGYTF
TRBV11-3	TRBD2	TRBJ2-5	TGTGCCAGCAGCTTAAAGAGCGGGAGAGGAGGAGAGACCCAGTACTTC	CASSLKSGRGGETQYF
TRBV11-2	TRBD2	TRBJ2-2	TGTGCCAGCAGCCCTCCTTCGAGCGGGGGTACCGGGGAGCTGTTTTTT	CASSPPSSGGTGELFF
TRBV2	.	TRBJ2-5	TGTGCCAGCAGGAAAGGGGGCCAAGAGACCCAGTACTTC	CASRKGGQETQYF
TRBV30	TRBD1	TRBJ2-6	TGTGCCTGGAGCGAGGACAGGGCTGGGGCCAACGTCCTGACTTTC	CAWSEDRAGANVLTF
TRBV4-1	.	TRBJ2-1	TGCGCCAGCAGCCAAGGAACCTCCGGCTACAATGAGCAGTTCTTC	CASSQGTSGYNEQFF
TRBV10-3	.	TRBJ1-1	TGTGCCATCAGTAAACAGGGAATAGGCACTGAAGCTTTCTTT	CAISKQGIGTEAFF
TRBV30	TRBD2	TRBJ2-4	TGTGCCTGGAGTGTTGGGGGACTAGCGGGAGGTATGCTAGCCAAAAACATTCAGTACTTC	CAWSVGGLAGGMLAKNIQYF
TRBV30	TRBD1	TRBJ1-2	TGTGCCTCCCACAGGGGCACCAACTATGGCTACACCTTC	CASHRGTNYGYTF
TRBV7-8	TRBD1	TRBJ2-3	TGTGCCAGCGCCTGGACAGGACCAAGCACAGATACGCAGTATTTT	CASAWTGPSTDTQYF
TRBV5-1	.	TRBJ1-2	TGCGCCAGCAGTCCAGTTCCCGGGACTGCTAACTATGGCTACACCTTC	CASSPVPGTANYGYTF
TRBV9	.	TRBJ1-4	TGTGCCAGCAGCCTTGGGGAAAGGGGAGGAGAAAAACTGTTTTTT	CASSLGERGGEKLFF
TRBV7-2	TRBD1	TRBJ2-7	TGTGCCAGCAGCTCCGGGACAGGGTTTTACGAGCAGTACTTC	CASSSGTGFYEQYF
TRBV7-2	TRBD2	TRBJ2-1	TGTGCCAGCAGCCGGGGACTAGATTCATACAATGAGCAGTTCTTC	CASSRGLDSYNEQFF